This T cell receptor (beta chain) was identified in a study of blood T cell repertoires in COVID-19. Study as a whole: PBMCs, B-cell-depleted T cells, or T cells were the source of the cDNA or gDNA that made up the material.

This CDR3 has 16 amino acids. Per the germline V gene, CDR1 is LGHNA and CDR2 is YSLEER. The junction had 4 bases not matched to a gene; V was cut back by 4 bases and J by 1 base. Participant-given clinical history determined each cohort assignment. The study counted Cohort 3 donors as recovered given two negative PCRs, clearance, or symptom resolution. Methods used by the authors: From reference gene primer amplification, estimates of nucleated cell counts were derived. Here immunoSEQ multiplex PCR was the method, and the copy in TCRdb shows in-frame clones only, minus some. V, J and clone size derive from that table, while D and trimming were established from the DNA sequence. The profile shows 300,000 to 350,000 clones, roughly 91% of them singletons.

V and J are TRBV4-3 and TRBJ2-3; 11 nucleotides match TRBD2. The TCR originated in a woman under 40 who had recovered from COVID-19. The sequencing input was PBMCs or T cells enriched from blood (not recorded which). CDR3: CASSLEGLAGTDTQYF. DNA of the CDR3: TGCGCCAGCAGCCTCGAGGGACTAGCGGGCACAGATACGCAGTATTTT.